This T cell receptor beta chain was sequenced in a study of glioma-infiltrating T cells. Study outcomes and limitations: Above-expected tissue-blood divergence occurred in all gliomas, most in low-grade ones. CDR3 overlap between tissue and blood was very small.

The iRepertoire nested amplicon-rescue multiplex PCR amplified TCR alpha and beta CDR3s from RNA. Tissue mRNA or PBMC total RNA, roughly 95-400 ng, went into one-step reverse transcription and amplification. TCRdb redid the calling of the multiplex PCR reads with MiXCR, one entry per CDR3 protein. The sample contains about 140,000 distinct CDR3 sequences, roughly two fifths of which appear only once. Comments on this clonotype: Its antigen remains unknown.

The CDR3 extends over 17 amino acids. Losses at the gene ends were 4 bases for V and 1 base for J; bases not matched to a gene: 10. CDR1 and CDR2 from the germline V gene are SGHRS and YFSETQ. This chain connects TRBV5-1 to TRBJ2-3; 9 nucleotides agree with TRBD1. The specimen sequenced was glioma tissue, nonneoplastic brain tissue, or PBMCs (not recorded which). The source is a human donor with low-grade glioma or glioblastoma, undergoing nonglioma brain surgery, or in good health (not recorded which). The CDR3 coding sequence is TGCGCCAGCAGCCCCCGGGACAGGGAACGTGGCACAGATACGCAGTATTTT. This encodes CASSPRDRERGTDTQYF.